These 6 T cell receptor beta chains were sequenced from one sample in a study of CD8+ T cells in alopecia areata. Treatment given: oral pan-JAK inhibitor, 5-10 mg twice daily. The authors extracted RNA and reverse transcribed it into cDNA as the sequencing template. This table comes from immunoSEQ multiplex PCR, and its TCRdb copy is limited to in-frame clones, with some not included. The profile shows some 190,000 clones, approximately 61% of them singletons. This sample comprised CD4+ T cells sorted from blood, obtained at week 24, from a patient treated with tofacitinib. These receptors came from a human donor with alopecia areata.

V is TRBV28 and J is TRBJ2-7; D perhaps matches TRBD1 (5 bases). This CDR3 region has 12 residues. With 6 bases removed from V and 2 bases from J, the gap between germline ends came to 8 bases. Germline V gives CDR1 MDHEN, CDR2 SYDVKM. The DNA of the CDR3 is TGTGCCAGCAGGTCAGGGACCTACGAGCAGTACTTC. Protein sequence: CASRSGTYEQYF.

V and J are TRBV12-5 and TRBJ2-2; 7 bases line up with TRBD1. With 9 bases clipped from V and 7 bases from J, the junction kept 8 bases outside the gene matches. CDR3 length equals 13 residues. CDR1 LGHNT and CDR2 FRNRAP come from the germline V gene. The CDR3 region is CASNPQGNGELFF. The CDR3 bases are TGTGCTAGCAATCCACAGGGGAACGGGGAGCTGTTTTTT.

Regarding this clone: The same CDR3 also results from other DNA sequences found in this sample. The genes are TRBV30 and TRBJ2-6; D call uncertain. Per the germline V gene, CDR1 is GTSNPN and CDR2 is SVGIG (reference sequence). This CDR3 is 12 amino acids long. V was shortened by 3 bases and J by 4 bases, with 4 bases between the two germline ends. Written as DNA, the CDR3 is TGTGCCTGGAGCCCCGGGGCCAACGTCCTGACTTTC. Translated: CAWSPGANVLTF.

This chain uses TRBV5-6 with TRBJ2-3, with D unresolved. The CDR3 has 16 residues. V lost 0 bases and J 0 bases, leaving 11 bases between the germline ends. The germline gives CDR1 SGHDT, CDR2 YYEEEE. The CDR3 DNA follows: TGTGCCAGCAGCTTGGAAGGCTTGAGGAGCACAGATACGCAGTATTTT. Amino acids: CASSLEGLRSTDTQYF.

This chain's CDR3 is CASSRGPQETQYF. DNA for the CDR3: TGCGCCAGCTCCCGGGGCCCGCAAGAGACCCAGTACTTC. V gene TRBV4-1 combines with J gene TRBJ2-5, with D possibly being TRBD1 or TRBD2 (5 bases each). Trimming left V 8 bases short and J 2 bases short, with 12 bases between. CDR1 is MGHRA and CDR2 is YSYEKL in the germline V gene. The CDR3 covers 13 residues.

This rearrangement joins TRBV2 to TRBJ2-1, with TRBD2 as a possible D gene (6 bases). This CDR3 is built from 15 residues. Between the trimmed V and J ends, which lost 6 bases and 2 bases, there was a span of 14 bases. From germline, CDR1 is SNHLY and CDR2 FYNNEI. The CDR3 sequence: CASSSTGTAYNEQFF. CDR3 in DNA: TGTGCCAGCAGCTCGACCGGGACTGCCTACAATGAGCAGTTCTTC. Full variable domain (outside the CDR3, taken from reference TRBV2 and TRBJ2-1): EPEVTQTPSHQVTQMGQEVILRCVPISNHLYFYWYRQILGQKVEFLVSFYNNEISEKSEIFDDQFSVERPDGSNFTLKIRSTKLEDSAMYFCASSSTGTAYNEQFFGPGTRLTVL.